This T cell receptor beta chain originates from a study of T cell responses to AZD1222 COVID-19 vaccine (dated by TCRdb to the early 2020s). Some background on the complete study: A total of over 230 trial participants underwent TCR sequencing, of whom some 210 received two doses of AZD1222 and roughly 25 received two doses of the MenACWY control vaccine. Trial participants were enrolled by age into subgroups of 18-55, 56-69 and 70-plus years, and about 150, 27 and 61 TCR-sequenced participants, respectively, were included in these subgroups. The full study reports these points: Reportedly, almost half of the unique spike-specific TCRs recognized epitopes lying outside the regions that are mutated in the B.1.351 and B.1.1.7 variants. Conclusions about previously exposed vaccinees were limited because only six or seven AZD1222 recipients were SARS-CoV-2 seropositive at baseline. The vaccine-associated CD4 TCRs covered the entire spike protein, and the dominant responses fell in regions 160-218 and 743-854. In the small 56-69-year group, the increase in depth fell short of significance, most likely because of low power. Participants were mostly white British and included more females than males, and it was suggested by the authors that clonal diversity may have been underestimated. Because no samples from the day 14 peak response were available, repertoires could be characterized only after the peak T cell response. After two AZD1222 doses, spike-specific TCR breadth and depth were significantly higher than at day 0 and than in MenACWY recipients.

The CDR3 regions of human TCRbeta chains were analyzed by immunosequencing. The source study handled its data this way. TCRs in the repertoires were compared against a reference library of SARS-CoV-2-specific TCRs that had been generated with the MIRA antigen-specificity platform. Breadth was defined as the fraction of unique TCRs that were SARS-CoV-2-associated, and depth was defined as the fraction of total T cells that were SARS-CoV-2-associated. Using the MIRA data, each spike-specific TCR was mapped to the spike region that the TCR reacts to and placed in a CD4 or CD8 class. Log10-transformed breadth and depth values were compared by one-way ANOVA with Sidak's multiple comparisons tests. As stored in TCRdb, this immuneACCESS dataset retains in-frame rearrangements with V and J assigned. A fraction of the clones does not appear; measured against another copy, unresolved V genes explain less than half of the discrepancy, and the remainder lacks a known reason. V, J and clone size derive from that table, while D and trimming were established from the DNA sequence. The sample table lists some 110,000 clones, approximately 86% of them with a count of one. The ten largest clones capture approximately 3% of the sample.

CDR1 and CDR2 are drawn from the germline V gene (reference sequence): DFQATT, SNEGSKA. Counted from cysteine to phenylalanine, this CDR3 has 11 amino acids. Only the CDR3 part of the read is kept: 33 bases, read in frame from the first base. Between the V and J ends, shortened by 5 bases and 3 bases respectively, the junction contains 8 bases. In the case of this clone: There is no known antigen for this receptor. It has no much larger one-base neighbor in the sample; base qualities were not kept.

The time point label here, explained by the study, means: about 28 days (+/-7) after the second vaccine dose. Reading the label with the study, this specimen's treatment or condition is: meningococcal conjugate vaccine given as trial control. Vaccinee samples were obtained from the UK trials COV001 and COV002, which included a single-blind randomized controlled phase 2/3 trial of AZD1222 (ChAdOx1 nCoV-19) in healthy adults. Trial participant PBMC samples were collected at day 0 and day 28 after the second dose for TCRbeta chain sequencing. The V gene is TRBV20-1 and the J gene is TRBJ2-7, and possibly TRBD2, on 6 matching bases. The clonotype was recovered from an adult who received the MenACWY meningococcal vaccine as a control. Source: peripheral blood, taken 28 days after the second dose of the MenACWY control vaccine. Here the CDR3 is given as CSAGGSYEQYF. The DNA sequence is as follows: TGCAGTGCTGGGGGGAGCTACGAGCAGTACTTC.